This T cell receptor beta chain was observed in a study of post-analysis software for immune sequencing data. V was clipped by 8 bases and J by 6 bases, with 8 bases between them. CDR3 size: 11 residues. Germline loops: CDR1 SGHTA, CDR2 FQGNSA. Notes on this clonotype: The antigen is not known.

The study, taken as a whole, reports: Five or six TRBV segments, TRBV5-6, TRBV5-1 and TRBV20-1 among them, were found more frequent in patients than controls.

TCR beta cDNA libraries had unique molecular identifiers. A single record per CDR3 protein comes from TCRdb applying MiXCR to the PCR reads. The sample includes under 900,000 distinct CDR3 sequences, roughly half of them seen just once. The chain links TRBV7-2 to TRBJ2-1; no clear D gene. The receptor was isolated from a girl aged 5 to 17 with multiple sclerosis. Material for sequencing was blood. The CDR3 reads CASATINEQFF. Written as DNA, the CDR3 is TGTGCCAGCGCAACCATCAATGAGCAGTTCTTC.